Sequencing of this TCR beta chain was carried out in a study of early T cells in non-severe SARS-CoV-2 infection. This clonotype was picked up a small number of times. TCRdb reanalysed the 5' RACE reads using MiXCR and keeps one entry per CDR3 protein. Among 52,000 or so distinct CDR3 sequences listed, under 15% were seen once. This TCR was sampled from an adult who was a healthcare worker with PCR-confirmed SARS-CoV-2 infection or an uninfected control (not recorded which). The sample taken for sequencing was whole blood.

The CDR3 loop reads CASSPLGTLRNEQFF. The CDR3, as DNA: TGTGCCAGCAGCCCCCTCGGGACGCTGAGGAATGAGCAGTTCTTC. The rearrangement uses TRBV7-9 and TRBJ2-1; D is possibly TRBD1 or TRBD2 (5 bases each). The V gene's germline CDR1 is SEHNR and CDR2 FQNEAQ (reference sequence). The CDR3 is made up of 15 amino acids. V was shortened by 5 bases and J by 7 bases, with 18 bases between the two germline ends.